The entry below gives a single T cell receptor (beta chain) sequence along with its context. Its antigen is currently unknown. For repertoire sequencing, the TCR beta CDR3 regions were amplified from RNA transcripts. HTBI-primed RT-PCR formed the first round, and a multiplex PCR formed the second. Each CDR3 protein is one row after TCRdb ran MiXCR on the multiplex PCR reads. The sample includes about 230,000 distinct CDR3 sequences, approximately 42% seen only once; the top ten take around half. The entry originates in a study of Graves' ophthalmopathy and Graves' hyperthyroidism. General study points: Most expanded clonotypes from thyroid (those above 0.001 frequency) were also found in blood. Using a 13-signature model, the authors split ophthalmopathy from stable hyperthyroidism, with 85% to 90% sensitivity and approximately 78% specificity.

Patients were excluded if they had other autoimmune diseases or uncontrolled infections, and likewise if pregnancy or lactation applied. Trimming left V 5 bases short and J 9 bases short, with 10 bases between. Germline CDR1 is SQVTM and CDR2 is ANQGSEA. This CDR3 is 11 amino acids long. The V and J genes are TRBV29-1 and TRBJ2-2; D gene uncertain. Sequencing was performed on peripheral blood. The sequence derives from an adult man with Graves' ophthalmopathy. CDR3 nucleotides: TGCAGCGTTAGCGCAGGCAGGGAGCTGTTTTTT. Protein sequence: CSVSAGRELFF.